This T cell receptor (beta chain) was sequenced for a study of OX40 agonist ivuxolimab in advanced cancers. TCRdb's table, derived via immunoSEQ multiplex PCR, lists solely in-frame clones and lacks some. The data hold about 100,000 clones, with roughly 90% observed a single time. This CDR3 region has 11 residues. CDR1 and CDR2 (germline): SEHNR, FQNEAQ (reference sequence). V dropped 2 bases and J dropped 9 bases, with 5 bases sitting between them. The chain employs TRBV7-9 and TRBJ2-1; the D is unclear. The source of this sequence is an adult with an advanced solid tumor such as melanoma, head and neck, liver or kidney cancer. Sequenced material: CD4+ or CD8+ T cells sorted from blood, taken in a trial of the OX40 agonist ivuxolimab. CDR3 in DNA: TGTGCCAGCAGCTTACTGGCTGAGCAGTTCTTC. Its translation is CASSLLAEQFF.